A selection of T cell receptor beta chains follows, all from one sample in a study of T cell responses to AZD1222 COVID-19 vaccine. Measured with immunoSEQ multiplex PCR; TCRdb has only the in-frame clones, and not every one. The sample contains under 150,000 clones, about 90% of which appear only once. The material was peripheral blood, obtained on day 0 of AZD1222 vaccination. These receptors all come from an adult in good health. Each CDR3 is given with its conserved first and last residue. Fields, in order: J gene, clone size, D gene, V gene, CDR3 protein, CDR3 DNA. D genes are given only for firm matches. Clone size is not always given. Where it is, it says once, few, many or a class for expanded clones.

>TRBJ2-6|.|.|TRBV6-2/TRBV6-3
CASSPHGSGANVLTF
TGTGCCAGCAGCCCCCACGGCTCTGGGGCCAACGTCCTGACTTTC
>TRBJ2-2|.|TRBD2|TRBV3-1/TRBV3-2
CASSQDQAGLNTGELFF
TGTGCCAGCAGCCAAGATCAAGCGGGGTTGAACACCGGGGAGCTGTTTTTT
>TRBJ2-3|.|.|TRBV19
CASSIDRGRTDTQYF
TGTGCCAGTAGTATAGATAGGGGACGCACAGATACGCAGTATTTT
>TRBJ1-1|.|TRBD1|TRBV19
CASWTGNTEAFF
TGTGCCAGTTGGACAGGGAACACTGAAGCTTTCTTT
>TRBJ2-1|.|TRBD2|TRBV4-3
CASSQDLAGGYNEQFF
TGCGCCAGCAGCCAAGATCTAGCGGGGGGATACAATGAGCAGTTCTTC
>TRBJ2-3|.|TRBD2|TRBV28
CASTTSGGAPDTQYF
TGTGCCAGCACGACTAGCGGGGGGGCTCCAGATACGCAGTATTTT
>TRBJ2-7|.|.|TRBV5-1
CASSSPEAQSYEQYF
TGCGCCAGCAGCTCCCCCGAGGCTCAGTCCTACGAGCAGTACTTC
>TRBJ1-1|.|.|TRBV19
CASSISAVEAFF
TGTGCCAGTAGTATTTCGGCGGTTGAAGCTTTCTTT
>TRBJ2-3|.|.|TRBV4-1
CASSQRTRDTQYF
TGCGCCAGCAGCCAACGAACGCGGGATACGCAGTATTTT
>TRBJ1-6|few|TRBD1|TRBV10-1
CASSEGQGQPYNSPLHF
TGCGCCAGCAGTGAAGGACAGGGTCAACCCTATAATTCACCCCTCCACTTT
>TRBJ1-5|.|TRBD1|TRBV19
CASRKGTENQPQHF
TGTGCCAGTAGGAAGGGGACAGAGAATCAGCCCCAGCATTTT
>TRBJ2-5|.|.|TRBV28
CASSFGSEGEETQYF
TGTGCCAGCAGTTTTGGTTCGGAGGGGGAAGAGACCCAGTACTTC
>TRBJ1-2|.|TRBD1|TRBV5-1
CASSLGSGGSGYTF
TGCGCCAGCAGCTTGGGATCAGGGGGCTCTGGCTACACCTTC